Given below is one T cell receptor (beta chain) in context. Its antigen remains unknown. Profiled with immunoSEQ multiplex PCR; TCRdb holds only in-frame clones, not every one. The data hold approximately 1,500,000 clones, with roughly 96% observed a single time. This CDR3 is 15 amino acids long. V trimming: 7 bases; J trimming: 0 bases; junction bases outside the gene matches: 7. Germline V CDR1 and CDR2: MNHEY, SVGAGI. The data derive from a study of shared clonotypes between healthy human individuals. Study-level background: Donors had three CD4 naive, three CD4 memory, two CD8 naive and one CD8 memory plate apiece.

Whole-study results and caveats: Larger estimated richness was generally seen in naive subsets than in memory subsets. Limitation of the genetic and exposure-history diversity represented came from the few donors.

This sequence was found in a man younger than 40 in good health. The rearrangement links TRBV6-5 to TRBJ1-1; 8 bases align to TRBD1. The sample was naive CD4+ T cells sorted from blood. Regarding subset: CD45RA+ positively selected. The CDR3 nucleotides are TGTGCCAGCAACAGACAGGGGAGTATGAACACTGAAGCTTTCTTT. It yields the protein CASNRQGSMNTEAFF.